Below, 4 T cell receptor beta chains from the same sample are listed, as sequenced in a study of tumor-infiltrating lymphocytes in primary liver carcinoma. Co-extraction yielded RNA and DNA from 20-30 mg of unsorted bulk tissue. Constant-region priming of approximately 500 ng total RNA yielded TCR beta cDNA. Libraries for TCR beta were built through three nested multiplex PCR rounds, which together made up a slightly modified ARM-PCR procedure. The opening two PCR rounds, around 9 cycles each, paired TRBV1-TRBV30 forward primers with a C-beta reverse primer. TCRdb re-called the multiplex PCR reads through MiXCR, storing one row per CDR3 protein. The sample holds 40,000 to 55,000 distinct CDR3 sequences, 71% seen once. Sequencing was done on a sample of liver tumor tissue from sampling region 5. The subset is: tumor region T5, tumor centre. The receptors were sampled from a man aged 35 to 55 with primary liver carcinoma and hepatitis B virus infection.

Comment on this clonotype: An end of the junction does not agree with germline; a read error may underlie this. This chain uses TRBV11-2 with TRBJ2-2, with 9 positions matching TRBD2. The CDR3 sequence is 16 residues long. Germline V lookup: CDR1 SGHAT, CDR2 FQNNGV. The CDR3 DNA sequence: TGTGCAAGCAGCTTGGTGGCGCTAGCGGGAACCGGGGTGCTGTTTTTT. Translated, it gives CASSLVALAGTGVLFF.

This clonotype was seen ten or more times. The chain is built from TRBV12-3 or TRBV12-4 and TRBJ1-5; no definite D call. Trimming cost V 5 bases and J 0 bases, with 8 bases left between them. The CDR3 consists of 14 residues. This chain's CDR3 is CASSATVSNQPQHF. CDR3 coding DNA: TGTGCCAGCAGTGCAACAGTTAGCAATCAGCCCCAGCATTTT.

To note about this clonotype: An end of the junction does not agree with germline; a read error may underlie this. This chain connects TRBV7-8 to TRBJ2-2; D gene ambiguous. This CDR3 has 16 amino acids. The germline V gene has CDR1 SGHVS and CDR2 FQNEAQ. The DNA of the CDR3 is TGTACCAGCAGCTTAGTAAGGGTGGCAAACACCGGGGAGCTGTTTTTT. This gives the protein CTSSLVRVANTGELFF. Based on the CDR3 plus reference TRBV7-8 and TRBJ2-2, the full variable domain is GAGVSQSPRYKVAKRGQDVALRCDPISGHVSLFWYQQALGQGPEFLTYFQNEAQLDKSGLPSDRFFAERPEGSVSTLKIQRTQQEDSAVYLCTSSLVRVANTGELFFGEGSRLTVL.

About this clonotype itself: The junction departs from the called germline gene at one end, perhaps through a read error. J is TRBJ2-1 and V is TRBV5-4; the D gene is possibly TRBD2 (5 bases). This CDR3 has 15 amino acids. CDR1 is SGHNT and CDR2 is YYREEE in the germline V gene (reference sequence). CDR3 region: CDSGPNSAGSNEQFF. For the CDR3, the DNA is TGTGACAGCGGTCCAAACTCGGCAGGCTCCAATGAGCAGTTCTTC.